Here is one T cell receptor (beta chain) with its context. This sample was included in a study of blood T cell repertoires in COVID-19. The data were produced by immunoSEQ multiplex PCR, yet TCRdb's version contains in-frame clones alone and is incomplete. The table shows about 140,000 clones, with 85% to 90% occurring only once. This CDR3 has 17 residues. V dropped 0 bases and J dropped 5; count of bases not matched to a gene: 9. Germline loops: CDR1 GTSNPN, CDR2 SVGIG (reference sequence). V is TRBV30 and J is TRBJ1-6, with TRBD1 matching over 8 bases. The sample comprised peripheral blood. This receptor was identified in a woman older than 75 with acute or convalescent COVID-19. The chain's CDR3 is CAWSVRPTGVNNSPLHF. The CDR3 coding sequence is TGTGCCTGGAGTGTAAGGCCGACAGGGGTTAATAATTCACCCCTCCACTTT.